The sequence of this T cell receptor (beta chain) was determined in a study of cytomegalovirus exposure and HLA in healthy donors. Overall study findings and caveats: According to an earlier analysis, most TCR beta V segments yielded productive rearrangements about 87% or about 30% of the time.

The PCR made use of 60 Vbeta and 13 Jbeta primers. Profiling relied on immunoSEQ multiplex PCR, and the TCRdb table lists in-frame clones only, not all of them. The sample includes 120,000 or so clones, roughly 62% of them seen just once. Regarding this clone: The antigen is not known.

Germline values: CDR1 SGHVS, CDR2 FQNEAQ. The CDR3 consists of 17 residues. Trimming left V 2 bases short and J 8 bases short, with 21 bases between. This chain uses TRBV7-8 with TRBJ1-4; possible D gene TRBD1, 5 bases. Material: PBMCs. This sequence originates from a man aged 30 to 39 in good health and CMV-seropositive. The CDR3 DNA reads TGTGCCAGCAGCTTAAACCGGGGGACCAAGGAACGAGAAAAACTGTTTTTT. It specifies CASSLNRGTKEREKLFF.